The sequence of this T cell receptor (beta chain) was determined in a study of blood T cell repertoires in COVID-19. Method: immunoSEQ multiplex PCR; TCRdb's copy keeps in-frame clones and lacks some. The sample contains fewer than 150,000 clones, around nine tenths of which appear only once. Trimming took off 2 bases at V and 1 base at J, with 11 bases between the two ends. Germline lookup yields CDR1 SGHTA and CDR2 FQGTGA. This CDR3 is 15 amino acids long. The origin of this receptor is a human donor in a cohort sampled during active COVID-19. The sequenced sample consisted of peripheral blood. The chain is built from TRBV7-3 and TRBJ1-1; D call uncertain. The CDR3 loop reads CASSLSQVGNTEAFF. The CDR3 coding sequence is TGTGCCAGCAGCTTATCTCAGGTGGGGAACACTGAAGCTTTCTTT.